These 8 T cell receptor beta chains were sequenced from one sample in a study of breast tumors, draining lymph nodes, adjacent tissues. TCRdb itself ran the multiplex PCR reads through MiXCR, one entry per CDR3 protein. This table has approximately 230,000 distinct CDR3 sequences, under 40% appearing once. Axillary draining lymph nodes of breast cancer patients supplied the node samples. Sequenced: axillary lymph node tissue. All receptors derive from a female donor with breast cancer. Some clones in this sample may be carry-over from other donors' samples.

In regard to this clonotype: A read error is possible here, since a much larger clone lies one base away. The genes are TRBV20-1 and TRBJ2-7; 8 bases are a match to TRBD1. The CDR3 is made up of 15 amino acids. V dropped 6 bases and J dropped 4; count of bases not matched to a gene: 14. Germline loops: CDR1 DFQATT, CDR2 SNEGSKA (reference sequence). The CDR3 here is CSAIPLTGQAYEQYF. The CDR3 DNA sequence: TGCAGTGCCATACCCCTCACGGGACAGGCGTACGAGCAGTACTTC.

This clonotype occurred many times. The chain recombines TRBV5-6 with TRBJ1-5; 9 bases match TRBD1. This CDR3 contains 17 residues. From germline, CDR1 is SGHDT and CDR2 YYEEEE. Trimming removed 0 bases from V and 0 bases from J; junction bases left unmatched: 4. The CDR3 here is CASSLGQGGYSNQPQHF. The CDR3 region has the DNA TGTGCCAGCAGCTTGGGACAGGGGGGTTATAGCAATCAGCCCCAGCATTTT.

This clonotype was counted at least ten times. This chain connects TRBV7-9 to TRBJ2-3, with TRBD1 identical over 7 bases. V shed 5 bases, J shed 4 bases, and the junction held 9 bases outside the gene matches. The CDR3 is 15 residues long. Germline V lookup: CDR1 SEHNR, CDR2 FQNEAQ (reference sequence). This chain's CDR3 is CASSPQDREADTQYF. The CDR3 nucleotides are TGTGCCAGCAGCCCCCAAGACAGGGAAGCAGATACGCAGTATTTT.

Many counts were recorded for this clonotype. The chain employs TRBV7-9 and TRBJ1-5; D is ambiguous. V was trimmed by 0 bases and J by 4 bases, leaving 16 bases between them. The CDR3 has 17 amino acids. In germline, CDR1 is SEHNR, CDR2 FQNEAQ (reference sequence). The CDR3 nucleotides read TGTGCCAGCAGCTTAGCGGCAGGTCTTCGTGGAAATCAGCCCCAGCATTTT. Protein: CASSLAAGLRGNQPQHF. The variable domain in full, completed from reference TRBV7-9 and TRBJ1-5, reads DTGVSQNPRHKITKRGQNVTFRCDPISEHNRLYWYRQTLGQGPEFLTYFQNEAQLEKSRLLSDRFSAERPKGSFSTLEIQRTEQGDSAMYLCASSLAAGLRGNQPQHFGDGTRLSIL.

Of note for this clonotype: The conserved phenylalanine or tryptophan normally closing the CDR3 is absent here, so this likely arose from a read error. No DNA is shown, since the ends of the CDR3 on it are uncertain; the CDR3 is the one TCRdb lists. The CDR3 loop is CASSYQGLAG. The gene calls are TRBV2 and TRBJ1-5. Termini included, the CDR3 measures 10 amino acids. Looked up from germline, CDR1 is SNHLY and CDR2 is FYNNEI.

Notes on this clonotype: At one of its ends the junction is not consistent with the germline gene, which may arise from a read error. CDR3 loop: CSASSGTGVNEQFF. CDR3 in DNA: TGCAGTGCTAGTTCCGGGACAGGGGTGAATGAGCAGTTCTTC. This chain connects TRBV24-1 to TRBJ2-1; TRBD1 matches at 10 bases. Germline CDR1 is KGHDR and CDR2 is SFDVKD. The CDR3 is 14 amino acids.

The rearrangement joins TRBV20-1 to TRBJ1-4; weak D call: TRBD1 (5 bases). Trimming removed 0 bases at V and 4 bases at J, with 15 bases between. CDR1 is DFQATT and CDR2 is SNEGSKA in the germline V gene (reference sequence). The CDR3 covers 16 residues. CDR3 coding DNA: TGCAGTGCTAGAGACCCGGCGAGCGGGGGTAATGAAAAACTGTTTTTT. Encoded protein: CSARDPASGGNEKLFF.

This clonotype appeared many times. The gene calls are TRBV19 and TRBJ2-2; D is unresolved. V dropped 3 bases and J dropped 1 base, with 6 bases sitting between them. Germline V gene lookup returns CDR1 LNHDA and CDR2 SQIVND (reference sequence). The CDR3 is 14 amino acids. CDR3 sequence (DNA): TGTGCCAGTAGTATTGTGGGGAACACCGGGGAGCTGTTTTTT. Its translation is CASSIVGNTGELFF.